This entry lists 5 T cell receptor beta chains sequenced from one sample in a study (dated by TCRdb to about 2015). Library method: 5' RACE. Sequencer: Illumina MiSeq. TCRdb handled the public reads itself, with Q25 trimming in fastp and clone calling in MiXCR, and kept productive beta chains. When rows share a CDR3 protein, they turn into one entry using the most common DNA and genes. The sample has under 60,000 distinct CDR3 sequences on record, about 28% of them singletons. 2% to 2.5% of the sample is taken by the ten largest. Sequencing was done on a sample of naive CD4+ T cells sorted from blood. This sample's cell subset or site label indicates: naive CD4+ T cells, CD4+CD45RA+CD25-. These receptor sequences come from a female donor with breast cancer.

This clonotype has a handful of counts. This rearrangement joins TRBV12-3 or TRBV12-4 to TRBJ1-1, with TRBD1 as a possible D gene (5 bases). V dropped 5 bases and J dropped 11 bases, with 18 bases sitting between them. This CDR3 has 13 amino acids. CDR3 sequence: CASSVLRGRGAFF. CDR3 DNA sequence: TGTGCCAGCAGTGTGTTGCGGGGGAGAGGGGCTTTCTTT.

This clonotype was picked up a small number of times. V gene TRBV29-1 combines with J gene TRBJ2-2; D possibly corresponds to TRBD2 (6 bases). V lost 7 bases and J 8 bases, leaving 11 bases between the germline ends. CDR1 and CDR2 (germline): SQVTM, ANQGSEA. The CDR3 has 11 residues. The CDR3 is CSGQAGGELFF. The DNA for the CDR3 is TGCAGCGGGCAGGCGGGAGGGGAGCTGTTTTTT.

This clonotype was recorded at least ten times. V gene TRBV15 combines with J gene TRBJ2-2, with TRBD2 identical over 8 bases. Germline CDR1 and CDR2: LNHNV and YYDKDF (reference sequence). V lost 2 bases to trimming and J lost 1 base; unmatched junction nucleotides: 3. This CDR3 region has 16 residues. CDR3 coding DNA: TGTGCCACCAGCAGAATAGCGGGGCAGAACACCGGGGAGCTGTTTTTT. It codes for CATSRIAGQNTGELFF.

The V gene is TRBV6-2 or TRBV6-3, the J gene TRBJ2-7, with TRBD1 as a possible D gene (5 bases). Trimming took off 5 bases at V and 10 bases at J, with 15 bases between the two ends. The germline gives CDR1 MNHEY, CDR2 SVGEGT. The CDR3 consists of 12 residues. This CDR3 reads CASSNLAGHQYF. The CDR3 bases are TGTGCCAGCAGTAACCTCGCAGGACATCAGTACTTC.

The chain has TRBV3-1 and TRBJ1-2, with a possible D match to TRBD1 (5 bases). Per germline, CDR1 LGHDT and CDR2 YNNKEL (reference sequence). Trimming took 2 bases from V and 5 from J, leaving 6 bases between them. The CDR3 sequence is 12 residues long. CDR3 region: CASSQPGYGYTF. CDR3 bases: TGTGCCAGCAGCCAACCAGGGTATGGCTACACCTTC.